This TCR beta chain was sequenced for a study of T cell changes during pregnancy in multiple sclerosis. The germline gives CDR1 MGHRA, CDR2 YSYEKL. The CDR3 loop spans 15 amino acids. Trimming took off 8 bases at V and 6 bases at J, with 20 bases between the two ends. TCRdb's copy holds only in-frame clones and misses some; the assay was immunoSEQ multiplex PCR. The table records around 110,000 clones, about 94% of them present only once. The clonotype originates from a female donor with multiple sclerosis, enrolled in a pregnancy study. This specimen consisted of peripheral blood, obtained in the third trimester of pregnancy. The chain has TRBV4-1 and TRBJ2-1, with D perhaps TRBD2 (6 bases). In DNA, the CDR3 is TGCGCCAGCGAACACCAGACTAGAGGTGTCAATGAGCAGTTCTTC. Its protein product is CASEHQTRGVNEQFF.